The entry below gives a single TCR beta chain sequence along with its context. What it binds is not known. This sample is drawn from a study of T cell repertoires in cytomegalovirus infection. Study-wide background: CMV infection and matching HLA type were both indicated by public TCR beta signatures. Study results and caveats: Within the response measured ex vivo, HLA-C-restricted CMV-specific TCR beta clonotypes were dominant.

TCRdb re-called the reads through MiXCR, storing one row per CDR3 protein. Of over 150,000 distinct CDR3 sequences listed, around 20% were seen once; the top ten hold approximately 2.9%. Sequenced material: PBMCs. The sequence came from a human donor in good health (CMV status not recorded). Some clones in this sample may be carry-over from other donors' samples.

The CDR3 nucleotides read TGTGCCAGCAGCTGGTCCGGGACAGGCCTACTGAACACTGAAGCTTTCTTT. Amino acids: CASSWSGTGLLNTEAFF. The chain has TRBV7-3 and TRBJ1-1; 8 bases match TRBD1. The CDR3 sequence is 17 residues long. Germline V CDR1 and CDR2: SGHTA, FQGTGA. V lost 4 bases and J lost 0; bases outside the gene matches: 10.